This entry lists 26 T cell receptor beta chains sequenced from one sample in a study of blood T cell repertoires in COVID-19. This table comes from immunoSEQ multiplex PCR, and its TCRdb copy is limited to in-frame clones, with some not included. Of under 65,000 clones listed, about 78% are singletons. Specimen: PBMCs or T cells enriched from blood (not recorded which). These receptors all come from a woman in her 50s with acute COVID-19.

The gene calls are TRBV9 and TRBJ2-3, with TRBD2 matching over 10 bases. The CDR3 has 13 residues. With V trimmed by 2 bases and J by 9 bases, 3 bases remained unmatched. In germline, CDR1 is SGDLS, CDR2 YYNGEE. This CDR3 is CASSVERGGTQYF. The CDR3 nucleotides read TGTGCCAGCAGCGTGGAGCGGGGGGGGACGCAGTATTTT.

This clone was counted a single time. The genes are TRBV4-1 and TRBJ1-5, with 9 nucleotides matching TRBD1. The length of the CDR3 is 18 residues. Trimming took 2 bases from V and 1 from J; bases not matched to a gene: 9. Germline lookup yields CDR1 MGHRA and CDR2 YSYEKL. CDR3 coding DNA: TGCGCCAGCAGCCAATCCAACTTACAGGGGGCCAGCAATCAGCCCCAGCATTTT. Protein product: CASSQSNLQGASNQPQHF.

V and J are TRBV4-1 and TRBJ1-4; 12 bases agree with TRBD1. Germline lookup yields CDR1 MGHRA and CDR2 YSYEKL. CDR3 length equals 16 residues. With V trimmed by 3 bases and J by 2 bases, 1 base remained unmatched. CDR3 in amino acids: CASSQGQGATNEKLFF. The CDR3 DNA sequence: TGCGCCAGCAGCCAGGGACAGGGGGCGACTAATGAAAAACTGTTTTTT.

V gene TRBV4-1 combines with J gene TRBJ2-3; 10 bases map to TRBD2. Germline CDR1 is MGHRA and CDR2 is YSYEKL. V lost 0 bases to trimming and J lost 2 bases; unmatched junction nucleotides: 8. This CDR3 is built from 18 residues. The CDR3 protein is CASSQDPPLAGVTDTQYF. The DNA of the CDR3 is TGCGCCAGCAGCCAAGATCCCCCCCTAGCGGGGGTCACAGATACGCAGTATTTT.

About this clone: Relative to the germline gene, one junction end is altered; a read error may explain this. This chain uses TRBV7-7 with TRBJ2-3; D is perhaps TRBD2 (6 bases). Germline V gene data show CDR1 as SSHAT and CDR2 as FNYEAQ (reference sequence). This CDR3 region has 13 residues. This CDR3 is CASSLAEADTQYF. CDR3 coding DNA: TGTGCTAGCAGCTTAGCGGAGGCAGATACGCAGTATTTT.

This sequence joins TRBV6-5 and TRBJ2-7; TRBD1 agrees at 9 bases. The CDR3 totals 14 residues. The germline V gene encodes CDR1 MNHEY and CDR2 SVGAGI. Trimming cost V 2 bases and J 3 bases; bases outside gene matches: 2. The CDR3 region is CASSYGQGNYEQYF. The CDR3 nucleotides are TGTGCCAGCAGTTACGGACAGGGGAACTACGAGCAGTACTTC.

V and J are TRBV7-3 and TRBJ2-5; 7 bases agree with TRBD1. This CDR3 comprises 16 residues. Germline lookup yields CDR1 SGHTA and CDR2 FQGTGA. Trimming cost V 0 bases and J 2 bases; bases outside gene matches: 6. CDR3 protein: CASSLTNVRGQETQYF. CDR3 nucleotide sequence: TGTGCCAGCAGCTTAACGAATGTCAGGGGGCAAGAGACCCAGTACTTC.

The V gene is TRBV4-2, the J gene TRBJ1-4, with D perhaps TRBD1 (6 bases). CDR1 LGHNA and CDR2 YNFKEQ come from the germline V gene. V lost 0 bases, J lost 0 bases, and 17 bases lay in between. This CDR3 comprises 19 residues. CDR3 in DNA: TGTGCCAGCAGCCAAGACCCCCCCCAGGGGAGCGCAACTAATGAAAAACTGTTTTTT. It is translated as CASSQDPPQGSATNEKLFF.

This clone was seen only a few times. The genes are TRBV6-5 and TRBJ2-3; maybe TRBD2 (6 bases). The CDR3 spans 14 residues. V was pared by 6 bases and J by 6 bases, with 16 bases between. Germline CDR1 and CDR2: MNHEY and SVGAGI. DNA for the CDR3: TGTGCCAGCAGCCGCGGGGTGGCAGCGGATACGCAGTATTTT. It is translated as CASSRGVAADTQYF.

V gene TRBV6-1 combines with J gene TRBJ1-4, with D tentatively TRBD1 (6 bases). Germline V gene data show CDR1 as MNHNS and CDR2 as SASEGT. The V and J ends lost 1 base and 6 bases respectively, with 9 bases between them. The length of the CDR3 is 14 residues. The CDR3, as DNA: TGTGCCAGCAGTGAAGGGACAGACGATGAAAAACTGTTTTTT. Its translation: CASSEGTDDEKLFF.

This chain joins TRBV7-8 and TRBJ1-5; TRBD1 matches at 9 bases. The trim removed 5 bases at V and 9 bases at J, leaving 5 bases unmatched. CDR3 length: 13 amino acids. The germline gives CDR1 SGHVS, CDR2 FQNEAQ. The CDR3 reads CASSTGTGWPQHF. For the CDR3, the DNA is TGTGCCAGCAGCACTGGGACAGGGTGGCCCCAGCATTTT.

V and J are TRBV29-1 and TRBJ2-3; 9 bases line up with TRBD2. V was clipped by 7 bases and J by 1 base; unmatched bases: 3. Germline loops: CDR1 SQVTM, CDR2 ANQGSEA. The CDR3 is 13 residues long. The CDR3 reads CSETSGGTDTQYF. The CDR3 bases are TGCAGCGAGACTAGCGGTGGCACAGATACGCAGTATTTT.

V usage is TRBV4-2 and J usage is TRBJ1-2; 7 bases fit TRBD1. CDR1 is LGHNA and CDR2 is YNFKEQ in the germline V gene. The CDR3 sequence is 13 residues long. Germline trimming cut 5 bases from V and 4 bases from J; bases unmatched to any gene: 4. In nucleotides, the CDR3 is TGTGCCAGCAGCGCGGACAGGAGCTATGGCTACACCTTC. Amino acid sequence: CASSADRSYGYTF.

The V call is TRBV10-3, the J call TRBJ2-4; a possible D gene is TRBD1 (5 bases). CDR1 is ENHRY and CDR2 is SYGVKD in the germline V gene. The V gene lost 2 bases and the J gene lost 5 bases, with 10 bases spanning the gap. The length of the CDR3 is 14 residues. DNA of the CDR3: TGTGCCATCAGTGAGGGACAAGGCGAAAACATTCAGTACTTC. It encodes CAISEGQGENIQYF.

CDR3 residues: CASSRLAGGSDTQYF. The CDR3 nucleotides are TGTGCCAGCAGTCGACTAGCGGGGGGTTCGGATACGCAGTATTTT. This rearrangement joins TRBV2 to TRBJ2-3; 13 positions match TRBD2. The CDR3 has 15 amino acids. The ends lost 5 bases at V and 6 bases at J; junction bases unmatched: 5. Germline CDR1 SNHLY, CDR2 FYNNEI.

This clone is labeled as medium-sized. The rearrangement uses TRBV7-6 and TRBJ2-1; TRBD2 aligns across 8 bases. The CDR3 is made up of 14 amino acids. Losses at the gene ends were 3 bases for V and 8 bases for J; bases not matched to a gene: 6. CDR1 and CDR2 from the germline V gene are SGHVS and FNYEAQ. The DNA of the CDR3 is TGTGCCAGCAGCTTGTCGGGGGGGGGATATGAGCAGTTCTTC. It codes for CASSLSGGGYEQFF.

The genes are TRBV11-3 and TRBJ2-2, with D possibly matching TRBD2 (5 bases). The CDR3 runs 13 residues. V was shortened by 6 bases and J by 7 bases, with 12 bases between the two germline ends. Germline V lookup: CDR1 SGHNT, CDR2 YENEEA. CDR3 sequence: CASRSDEGGELFF. For the CDR3, the DNA is TGTGCCAGCAGGTCGGACGAGGGCGGGGAGCTGTTTTTT.

This clone showed up just once. The V and J genes are TRBV27 and TRBJ2-1; 10 bases align to TRBD1. CDR1 is MNHEY, CDR2 SMNVEV, per germline (reference sequence). The CDR3 is 15 amino acids. Trimming took 1 base from V and 10 from J; bases not matched to a gene: 7. In DNA, the CDR3 is TGTGCCAGCAGTTTATTTGACAGGGGGCGGTCAGAGCAGTTCTTC. Residues: CASSLFDRGRSEQFF.

The rearrangement links TRBV5-1 to TRBJ2-1; D is unclear. CDR1 is SGHRS, CDR2 YFSETQ, per germline. The CDR3 spans 14 residues. Trimming removed 0 bases from V and 6 bases from J, with 10 bases in between. The DNA for the CDR3 is TGCGCCAGCAGCTTGGGTTCTCCCGGCAATGAGCAGTTCTTC. This sequence encodes CASSLGSPGNEQFF.

V is TRBV11-2 and J is TRBJ1-2; 11 nucleotides match TRBD1. Germline V gene data show CDR1 as SGHAT and CDR2 as FQNNGV. This CDR3 is built from 17 residues. Losses at the gene ends were 2 bases for V and 6 bases for J; bases not matched to a gene: 11. CDR3 coding DNA: TGTGCCAGCAGCTTAAGTGGGACAGGGGGTTTTTCGGATGGCTACACCTTC. Its protein product is CASSLSGTGGFSDGYTF.

The CDR3 sequence is CASSLPAGGSGYTF. The CDR3, as DNA: TGTGCCAGCTCACTCCCAGCGGGGGGCTCTGGCTACACCTTC. The chain couples TRBV18 to TRBJ1-2, with D maybe TRBD1 (6 bases). CDR1 is KGHSH and CDR2 is LQKENI in the germline V gene. The CDR3 totals 14 residues. Deletions cut 4 bases from V and 7 bases from J, with 16 bases between. Using reference TRBV18 and TRBJ1-2 for the parts outside the CDR3, the full variable domain is NAGVMQNPRHLVRRRGQEARLRCSPMKGHSHVYWYRQLPEEGLKFMVYLQKENIIDESGMPKERFSAEFPKEGPSILRIQQVVRGDSAAYFCASSLPAGGSGYTFGSGTRLTVV.

This clone has only a few counts. The CDR3 loop reads CASSEGPSVGTLLGGDLSEQYF. The CDR3 bases are TGTGCCAGCAGTGAAGGGCCTTCGGTTGGGACACTCCTCGGGGGGGATCTCTCCGAGCAGTACTTC. The chain combines TRBV2 with TRBJ2-7; 8 positions agree with TRBD2. V gave up 1 base and J gave up 6 bases; unmatched junction bases: 29. This CDR3 spans 22 amino acids. Germline-derived CDR1 and CDR2 are SNHLY and FYNNEI.

The table lists this clone with a few counts. The chain carries TRBV5-1 and TRBJ2-7; possible D gene TRBD2, 5 bases. Germline V gene lookup returns CDR1 SGHRS and CDR2 YFSETQ. The V and J ends lost 0 bases and 0 bases respectively, with 13 bases between them. There are 16 residues in the CDR3. The CDR3 DNA follows: TGCGCCAGCAGCTTGGAAGGCGGGTTCAGCTCCTACGAGCAGTACTTC. Its protein is CASSLEGGFSSYEQYF. Drawing the rest from reference TRBV5-1 and TRBJ2-7, the complete variable domain is KAGVTQTPRYLIKTRGQQVTLSCSPISGHRSVSWYQQTPGQGLQFLFEYFSETQRNKGNFPGRFSGRQFSNSRSEMNVSTLELGDSALYLCASSLEGGFSSYEQYFGPGTRLTVT.

V usage is TRBV4-1 and J usage is TRBJ2-1; 14 bases map to TRBD2. CDR1 is MGHRA and CDR2 is YSYEKL in the germline V gene. The CDR3 has 19 residues. Germline trimming cut 1 base from V and 1 base from J; bases unmatched to any gene: 6. In nucleotides, the CDR3 is TGCGCCAGCAGCCAAGTAACGGGACTAGCGGGGGCTTCCTACAATGAGCAGTTCTTC. Its translation is CASSQVTGLAGASYNEQFF.

The sample holds a few counts of this clone. The chain joins TRBV25-1 to TRBJ2-5, with TRBD1 matching over 7 bases. The CDR3 consists of 13 residues. Germline CDR1 and CDR2: MGHDK and SYGVNS. Unmatched junction bases numbered 3, after V lost 2 bases and J lost 6 bases. CDR3 sequence: CASSEVQGKTQYF. DNA of the CDR3: TGTGCCAGCAGTGAAGTACAGGGGAAGACCCAGTACTTC.

This clone was seen once. This chain's CDR3 is CASKSDKNTEAFF. CDR3 bases: TGCGCCAGCAAATCTGACAAGAACACTGAAGCTTTCTTT. The chain links TRBV10-1 to TRBJ1-1; unclear D gene. CDR1 and CDR2 (germline): WNHNN, SYGVQD (reference sequence). Trimming pared 7 bases from V and 1 base from J, leaving 10 bases between. This CDR3 region has 13 residues.